The sequence of this T cell receptor beta chain was determined in a study of regulatory T cells in long-lasting Graves disease. Investigators prepared the TCR beta libraries by applying iRepertoire HTBI primers and Arm-PCR of CDR3 regions. TCRdb reanalysed the multiplex PCR reads using MiXCR and keeps one entry per CDR3 protein. The table lists about 460,000 distinct CDR3 sequences, about 20% of them singletons, with about 12% in the top ten. This clonotype was counted many times. Antigen specificity is unknown. An end of the junction does not agree with germline; a read error may underlie this. Study-level points and caveats: Thyroid tissue went unexamined; only peripheral blood was analyzed. Persistent cases favored TRBV28, TRBJ1-2 and TRBJ2-5.

The time point here: persistent/refractory GD, antithyroid drugs over 5 years with positive TRAb. Scientists built the TCR library using RNA that was extracted from PBMCs. CDR3 length: 11 residues. The specimen was peripheral blood mononuclear cells (PBMCs), collected when the disease was refractory, from a patient treated with antithyroid drugs. This chain uses TRBV12-3 or TRBV12-4 with TRBJ1-1, with D uncertain. This receptor was taken from a female donor with Graves disease. DNA of the CDR3: TGTGCCAGCAGCTTAGGCCCTGAAGCTTTCTTT. Its translation is CASSLGPEAFF.